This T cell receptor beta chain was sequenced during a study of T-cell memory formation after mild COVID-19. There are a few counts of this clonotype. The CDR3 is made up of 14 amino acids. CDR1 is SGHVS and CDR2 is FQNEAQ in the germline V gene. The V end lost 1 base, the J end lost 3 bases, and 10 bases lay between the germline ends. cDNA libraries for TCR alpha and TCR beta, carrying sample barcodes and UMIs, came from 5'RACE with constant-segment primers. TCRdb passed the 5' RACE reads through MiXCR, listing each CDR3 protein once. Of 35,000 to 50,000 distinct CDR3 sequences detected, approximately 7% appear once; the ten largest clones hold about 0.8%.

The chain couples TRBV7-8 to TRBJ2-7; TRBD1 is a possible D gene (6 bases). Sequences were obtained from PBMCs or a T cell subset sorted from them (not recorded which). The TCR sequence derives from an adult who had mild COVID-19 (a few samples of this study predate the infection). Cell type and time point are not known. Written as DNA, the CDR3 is TGTGCCAGCAGCTTAGACCCCAGGGGCTACGAGCAGTACTTC. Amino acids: CASSLDPRGYEQYF.